Listed here are 7 T cell receptor beta chains from one sample, sequenced in a study of post-analysis software for immune sequencing data. Overall study results and limits: In patients, a few TRBV segments were more frequent than in controls, with TRBV5-6, TRBV5-1 and TRBV20-1 among them.

Presence of unique molecular identifiers characterized the TCR beta cDNA libraries. TCRdb reanalysed the PCR reads using MiXCR and keeps one entry per CDR3 protein. The sample records hundreds of thousands of distinct CDR3 sequences, more than 30% being singletons. Their antigens remain unidentified. Sequenced material: blood. All receptors come from a girl aged 2-10 years with multiple sclerosis.

The genes are TRBV12-3 or TRBV12-4 and TRBJ2-4; 8 bases fit TRBD1. The J call could be wrong; TRBJ2-7 is a better fit for the DNA end. The CDR3 sequence is 13 residues long. The CDR3 here is CASSLGTGREQYF. The CDR3 bases are TGTGCCAGCAGTTTAGGGACAGGGCGCGAGCAGTACTTC.

The V gene is TRBV6-6, the J gene TRBJ2-7, with 11 bases matching TRBD1. The CDR3 runs 15 residues. After removal of 7 bases from V and 6 bases from J, the junction contained 11 bases not matched to a gene. Germline-derived CDR1 and CDR2 are MNHNY and SVGAGI (reference sequence). CDR3 nucleotide sequence: TGTGCCAGCAATCCTCGGGGGACAGGGGGAGGCGAGCAGTACTTC. Its protein product is CASNPRGTGGGEQYF.

The rearrangement joins TRBV11-2 to TRBJ2-1; TRBD1 might be the D (6 bases). Trimming pared 5 bases from V and 0 bases from J, leaving 17 bases between. The CDR3 is 17 residues long. Looked up from germline, CDR1 is SGHAT and CDR2 is FQNNGV. CDR3 in amino acids: CASSISGTPSSYNEQFF. CDR3 in DNA: TGTGCCAGCAGCATATCCGGGACACCAAGCTCCTACAATGAGCAGTTCTTC.

This clonotype was picked up many times. The chain is built from TRBV20-1 and TRBJ2-1; TRBD1 matches 9 bases. This CDR3 is 14 amino acids long. Germline-derived CDR1 and CDR2 are DFQATT and SNEGSKA (reference sequence). Trimming removed 6 bases from V and 0 bases from J; junction bases left unmatched: 3. The CDR3 nucleotides read TGCAGTGCCGAACAGGGGGCCTCCTACAATGAGCAGTTCTTC. Protein sequence: CSAEQGASYNEQFF.

Concerning this clonotype itself: The junction departs from the called germline gene at one end, perhaps through a read error. J is TRBJ2-7 and V is TRBV28; 7 bases align to TRBD1. Per the germline V gene, CDR1 is MDHEN and CDR2 is SYDVKM. The CDR3 has 15 residues. CDR3 bases: TGTGCCAGCAGTTTATCACAGGGGATCTCCAACGAGCAGTACTTC. Translation gives CASSLSQGISNEQYF.

V is TRBV28 and J is TRBJ2-5; TRBD2 might be the D (6 bases). This CDR3 comprises 15 residues. The V end lost 6 bases, the J end lost 11 bases, and 25 bases lay between the germline ends. Germline-derived CDR1 and CDR2 are MDHEN and SYDVKM. This CDR3 is CASSPTSLRTNEQYF. The CDR3 DNA sequence: TGTGCCAGCAGCCCGACTAGTTTGCGTACCAATGAGCAGTACTTC.

The chain employs TRBV7-8 and TRBJ1-5; D ambiguous. The V gene lost 5 bases and the J gene lost 0 bases, with 14 bases spanning the gap. The V gene's germline CDR1 is SGHVS and CDR2 FQNEAQ. This CDR3 spans 16 amino acids. CDR3 in amino acids: CASSPLTLYSNQPQHF. In nucleotides, the CDR3 is TGTGCCAGCAGCCCCTTGACGTTATATAGCAATCAGCCCCAGCATTTT.